Listed here are 26 T cell receptor beta chains from one sample, sequenced in a study of cytomegalovirus exposure and HLA in healthy donors. Profiling relied on immunoSEQ multiplex PCR, and the TCRdb table lists in-frame clones only, not all of them. The sample has 85,000 to 90,000 clones; 96% are singletons. The specimen sequenced was PBMCs. These receptors all stem from a man aged 18 to 29 in good health and CMV-seronegative.

This chain uses TRBV5-1 with TRBJ2-7; the match to TRBD1 covers 8 bases. CDR3 size: 16 residues. The ends lost 4 bases at V and 0 bases at J; junction bases unmatched: 9. Germline V gene data show CDR1 as SGHRS and CDR2 as YFSETQ. The CDR3: CASSETGGSSSYEQYF. The DNA for the CDR3 is TGCGCCAGCAGCGAAACAGGGGGATCGAGCTCCTACGAGCAGTACTTC.

CDR3 protein: CAIRAGTSGRAEYEQYF. For the CDR3, the DNA is TGTGCCATCCGAGCCGGGACTAGCGGGAGGGCCGAGTACGAGCAGTACTTC. This sequence joins TRBV28 and TRBJ2-7; 16 bases match TRBD2. This CDR3 spans 17 amino acids. V dropped 10 bases and J dropped 4; count of bases not matched to a gene: 13. Per the germline V gene, CDR1 is MDHEN and CDR2 is SYDVKM.

The rearrangement uses TRBV5-4 and TRBJ2-3; 11 nucleotides align to TRBD2. The germline V gene has CDR1 SGHNT and CDR2 YYREEE (reference sequence). V shed 1 base, J shed 5 bases, and the junction held 9 bases outside the gene matches. The CDR3 length is 17 residues. Here the CDR3 reads CASSLRSGRAFGDTQYF. CDR3 sequence (DNA): TGTGCCAGCAGCTTGCGTAGCGGGAGGGCCTTTGGAGATACGCAGTATTTT.

The chain employs TRBV11-2 and TRBJ2-3; 9 nucleotides agree with TRBD1. CDR1 is SGHAT and CDR2 is FQNNGV in the germline V gene. J lost 4 bases, V lost 11 bases, and 10 bases had no gene match. The CDR3 runs 14 residues. In DNA form, the CDR3 reads TGTGCCTGCCGCCGGACAGGGGCGGCAGATACGCAGTATTTT. Its protein is CACRRTGAADTQYF.

The genes are TRBV7-2 and TRBJ1-5; D is unclear. V lost 1 base and J lost 7, with 14 bases in between. The CDR3 has 15 amino acids. Per germline, CDR1 SGHTA and CDR2 FQGNSA. In nucleotides, the CDR3 is TGTGCCAGCAGCTTAGTTTACGGGTCGGGACAGCCCCAGCATTTT. Translating it yields CASSLVYGSGQPQHF.

This chain joins TRBV19 and TRBJ1-1; D gene unclear. V lost 4 bases and J lost 5, with 8 bases in between. CDR1 LNHDA and CDR2 SQIVND come from the germline V gene (reference sequence). The length of the CDR3 is 12 residues. Written as DNA, the CDR3 is TGTGCCAGTAGTACCCGGGATACTGAAGCTTTCTTT. It is translated as CASSTRDTEAFF.

J is TRBJ2-7 and V is TRBV5-4; TRBD2 aligns across 10 bases. After removal of 4 bases from V and 0 bases from J, the junction contained 4 bases not matched to a gene. There are 15 residues in the CDR3. Germline V gene sequence: CDR1 SGHNT, CDR2 YYREEE (reference sequence). As DNA, the CDR3 is TGTGCCAGCAGCCAAGCGGGAGGGAGCTCCTACGAGCAGTACGTC. Translated, it gives CASSQAGGSSYEQYV.

V usage is TRBV6-1 and J usage is TRBJ2-7; 9 bases are shared with TRBD1. This CDR3 is built from 14 residues. The germline gives CDR1 MNHNS, CDR2 SASEGT. Trimming at V came to 1 base and at J to 6 bases, leaving 4 bases not matched to a gene. CDR3: CASSEGQGESEQYV. DNA of the CDR3: TGTGCCAGCAGTGAAGGACAGGGGGAGTCCGAGCAGTACGTC.

The chain joins TRBV19 to TRBJ1-1, with 7 bases that match TRBD1. This CDR3 has 14 amino acids. V shed 6 bases, J shed 7 bases, and the junction held 11 bases outside the gene matches. Per germline, CDR1 LNHDA and CDR2 SQIVND (reference sequence). Here the CDR3 reads CASSPAPGQLEAFF. As DNA, the CDR3 is TGTGCCAGTAGCCCCGCCCCGGGACAGCTTGAAGCTTTCTTT. The full variable domain, with the rest looked up from reference TRBV19 and TRBJ1-1, is DGGITQSPKYLFRKEGQNVTLSCEQNLNHDAMYWYRQDPGQGLRLIYYSQIVNDFQKGDIAEGYSVSREKKESFPLTVTSAQKNPTAFYLCASSPAPGQLEAFFGQGTRLTVV.

This chain connects TRBV7-2 to TRBJ2-1; possibly TRBD1 for D (6 bases). CDR3 length: 13 residues. Germline CDR1 and CDR2: SGHTA and FQGNSA. The germline V and J ends were trimmed by 2 bases and 7 bases, with 9 bases remaining between them. The CDR3 region has the DNA TGTGCCAGCAGCTTATGGGGACAAAATGAGCAGTTCTTC. It translates to CASSLWGQNEQFF.

The V and J genes are TRBV11-2 and TRBJ2-2; 14 bases match TRBD2. CDR1 is SGHAT, CDR2 FQNNGV, per germline. This CDR3 comprises 17 residues. The junction had 8 bases not matched to a gene; V was cut back by 5 bases and J by 6 bases. The CDR3 loop reads CASSPGLAGEVAGELFF. In nucleotides, the CDR3 is TGTGCCAGCAGCCCGGGACTAGCGGGAGAGGTGGCCGGGGAGCTGTTTTTT.

The chain links TRBV13 to TRBJ2-3; 8 bases agree with TRBD2. Trimming removed 6 bases from V and 2 bases from J; junction bases left unmatched: 16. The CDR3 extends over 18 amino acids. CDR1 is PRHDT and CDR2 is FYEKMQ in the germline V gene (reference sequence). The CDR3 sequence is CASSPQGIGRGATDTQYF. The DNA of the CDR3 is TGTGCCAGCAGTCCCCAGGGAATCGGGAGGGGCGCCACAGATACGCAGTATTTT.

V gene TRBV12-5 combines with J gene TRBJ2-5, with D maybe TRBD1 (6 bases). This CDR3 has 15 amino acids. Germline assignment: CDR1 LGHNT and CDR2 FRNRAP. V lost 0 bases to trimming and J lost 4 bases, with 12 bases between them. CDR3 DNA: TGTGCTAGTGGTTTGGTAGGGAAAGGGGGAGAGACCCAGTACTTC. Amino acids: CASGLVGKGGETQYF.

The chain joins TRBV9 to TRBJ2-5, with TRBD2 matching 8 bases. CDR3 length equals 17 residues. Germline CDR1 reads SGDLS; CDR2 reads YYNGEE. V was clipped by 0 bases and J by 4 bases; unmatched bases: 11. The CDR3 reads CASSVEASAAGGETQYF. The CDR3 bases are TGTGCCAGCAGCGTAGAGGCCTCCGCGGCGGGGGGAGAGACCCAGTACTTC.

The CDR3 loop is CASSGQSSYNEQFF. The CDR3 bases are TGTGCCAGCAGTGGACAGAGCTCCTACAATGAGCAGTTCTTC. The chain links TRBV9 to TRBJ2-1; D possibly corresponds to TRBD1 (6 bases). V was cut by 5 bases and J by 0 bases, with 9 bases left in between. CDR1 and CDR2 (germline): SGDLS, YYNGEE. The CDR3 is made up of 14 amino acids.

This chain joins TRBV28 and TRBJ1-5; the match to TRBD1 covers 10 bases. The trim removed 7 bases at V and 0 bases at J, leaving 6 bases unmatched. The CDR3 has 16 amino acids. Germline CDR1 is MDHEN and CDR2 is SYDVKM. The CDR3 here is CASKDRGGNSNQPQHF. Written as DNA, the CDR3 is TGTGCCAGCAAGGACAGGGGGGGGAATAGCAATCAGCCCCAGCATTTT.

J is TRBJ2-2 and V is TRBV6-1, with 7 bases fitting TRBD2. CDR1 is MNHNS and CDR2 is SASEGT in the germline V gene. This CDR3 is 15 amino acids long. V lost 6 bases to trimming and J lost 0 bases; unmatched junction nucleotides: 4. CDR3 loop: CASRRGTTNTGELFF. The CDR3 bases are TGTGCCAGCAGGCGCGGGACTACGAACACCGGGGAGCTGTTTTTT.

In its sample, this clone was seen a few times. The chain employs TRBV6-4 and TRBJ2-3; 9 bases fit TRBD1. Germline V gives CDR1 MRHNA, CDR2 SNTAGT. The CDR3 spans 15 residues. V dropped 5 bases and J dropped 2; count of bases not matched to a gene: 5. CDR3 loop: CASSRRDRDTDTQYF. DNA for the CDR3: TGTGCCAGCAGTCGACGGGACAGGGACACAGATACGCAGTATTTT.

This rearrangement joins TRBV6-5 to TRBJ2-5; 11 bases map to TRBD2. CDR3 length: 16 amino acids. The germline V gene has CDR1 MNHEY and CDR2 SVGAGI. The ends lost 0 bases at V and 4 bases at J; junction bases unmatched: 4. The CDR3 bases are TGTGCCAGCAGTTACTCACCCGGACTAGCGGGAGAGACCCAGTACTTC. Translation gives CASSYSPGLAGETQYF.

The V gene is TRBV2, the J gene TRBJ2-4; tentative D call: TRBD1 (5 bases). This CDR3 comprises 12 residues. The V end was cut by 7 bases, the J end by 5 bases, with 9 bases between. Germline CDR1 SNHLY, CDR2 FYNNEI. The CDR3 sequence: CASNLRENIQYF. CDR3 coding DNA: TGTGCCAGCAACCTCAGGGAAAACATTCAGTACTTC.

J is TRBJ2-7 and V is TRBV6-1; the D gene is possibly TRBD1 (5 bases). CDR1 is MNHNS and CDR2 is SASEGT in the germline V gene. V lost 8 bases and J 3 bases, leaving 14 bases between the germline ends. This CDR3 spans 13 amino acids. CDR3 sequence: CASRRELGYEQYF. In nucleotides, the CDR3 is TGTGCCAGCCGCAGGGAATTAGGCTACGAGCAGTACTTC.

This chain joins TRBV7-6 and TRBJ1-4, with D tentatively TRBD1 (6 bases). The germline V and J ends were trimmed by 5 bases and 0 bases, with 13 bases remaining between them. The CDR3 totals 16 residues. The germline V gene has CDR1 SGHVS and CDR2 FNYEAQ. This CDR3 is CASSIRQDPTNEKLFF. The CDR3 coding sequence is TGTGCCAGCAGCATACGACAGGACCCAACTAATGAAAAACTGTTTTTT.

V and J are TRBV2 and TRBJ2-5; the D gene is possibly TRBD2 (6 bases). Germline CDR1 SNHLY, CDR2 FYNNEI. Trimming shortened V by 7 bases and J by 3 bases, and 18 bases separated the two germline ends. The CDR3 contains 15 residues. This CDR3 reads CASMSRDFVKETQYF. The CDR3 DNA reads TGTGCCAGCATGAGCCGGGACTTCGTAAAAGAGACCCAGTACTTC.

This sequence joins TRBV2 and TRBJ1-5, with D unresolved. CDR1 and CDR2 from the germline V gene are SNHLY and FYNNEI. V gave up 8 bases and J gave up 4 bases, with 15 bases separating them. The CDR3 is 14 residues long. DNA of the CDR3: TGTGCCAGCGCCTGGTCGGTTGTGAATCAGCCCCAGCATTTT. It yields the protein CASAWSVVNQPQHF. The variable domain in full, completed from reference TRBV2 and TRBJ1-5, reads EPEVTQTPSHQVTQMGQEVILRCVPISNHLYFYWYRQILGQKVEFLVSFYNNEISEKSEIFDDQFSVERPDGSNFTLKIRSTKLEDSAMYFCASAWSVVNQPQHFGDGTRLSIL.

The rearrangement links TRBV28 to TRBJ2-4; D might be TRBD2 (6 bases). Looked up from germline, CDR1 is MDHEN and CDR2 is SYDVKM. Trimming took off 10 bases at V and 8 bases at J, with 15 bases between the two ends. CDR3 length: 12 residues. The CDR3 bases are TGTGCCACCGCGGGACCGTATGACATTCAGTACTTC. Encoded protein: CATAGPYDIQYF.

To note about this clone: The same CDR3 can be traced to other DNA sequences in this sample. The rearrangement joins TRBV6-5 to TRBJ1-1; 10 positions agree with TRBD1. Trimming at V came to 3 bases and at J to 5 bases, leaving 3 bases not matched to a gene. Germline CDR1 is MNHEY and CDR2 is SVGAGI. The CDR3 is 14 amino acids. CDR3 sequence reads: CASSYRTGGTEAFF. The CDR3 nucleotides read TGTGCCAGCAGTTATCGGACAGGGGGGACTGAAGCTTTCTTT.